This T cell receptor (beta chain) was sequenced during a study of T cells in Graves' hyperthyroidism and ophthalmopathy. The CDR3 covers 19 residues. Germline-derived CDR1 and CDR2 are SGHTS and YDEGEE. J was trimmed by 2 bases and V by 7 bases; bases with no gene match: 19. In making diagnoses, clinical symptoms, serum thyroxine and TRAb, thyroid ultrasound and orbital computed tomography were all used. This clonotype was picked up many times. RNA transcripts provided the source from which TCR beta CDR3 regions were amplified. The primer set for the first-round RT-PCR of the TCR CDR3 was HTBI. TCRdb independently ran MiXCR on the multiplex PCR reads; one entry per CDR3 protein. The sample yields about 290,000 distinct CDR3 sequences, about 14% seen once.

This chain joins TRBV5-8 and TRBJ2-3, with TRBD2 matching 10 bases. The sample was blood. The sequence was obtained from a woman aged 25 to 45 with Graves' hyperthyroidism that later progressed to Graves' ophthalmopathy. The CDR3 region has the DNA TGTGCCAGCCCAGCTTGGCCTAGCGGGAGAGGAGGGGCCACAGATACGCAGTATTTT. Translated: CASPAWPSGRGGATDTQYF.